The 18 T cell receptor beta chains reported below all come from one sample, sequenced in a study of T cell responses to AZD1222 COVID-19 vaccine. The table came from immunoSEQ multiplex PCR; TCRdb's copy has only in-frame clones and leaves some out. The sample yields 70,000 or so clones, 75% to 90% seen once. The specimen was peripheral blood, collected 28 days after the second AZD1222 dose. The receptors shown here come from an adult who received the AZD1222 COVID-19 vaccine.

This sequence joins TRBV10-3 and TRBJ2-2, with D possibly matching TRBD2 (7 bases). There are 14 residues in the CDR3. The germline V gene has CDR1 ENHRY and CDR2 SYGVKD. With 10 bases removed from V and 7 bases from J, the gap between germline ends came to 19 bases. For the CDR3, the DNA is TGTGCCACGCAGGAAGGGGGGGCCATCGGGGAGCTGTTTTTT. This encodes CATQEGGAIGELFF.

This clone has just a few counts. The rearrangement uses TRBV5-8 and TRBJ2-7; D gene unclear. The CDR3 runs 11 residues. The V gene's germline CDR1 is SGHTS and CDR2 YDEGEE. V lost 5 bases and J lost 3, with 6 bases in between. The CDR3 sequence is CASRADYEQYF. CDR3 nucleotide sequence: TGTGCCAGCAGGGCTGACTACGAGCAGTACTTC.

This chain links TRBV19 with TRBJ2-7, with D hard to call. Germline CDR1 is LNHDA and CDR2 is SQIVND (reference sequence). This CDR3 comprises 13 residues. Trimming removed 7 bases at V and 1 base at J, with 11 bases between. The CDR3 protein is CASNPSGSYEQYF. The CDR3 DNA is TGTGCCAGTAACCCCTCCGGGTCCTACGAGCAGTACTTC.

The chain joins TRBV24-1 to TRBJ2-7, with 8 bases aligning to TRBD1. The CDR3 sequence is 13 residues long. Trimming took 4 bases from V and 11 from J; bases not matched to a gene: 9. The germline CDR1 and CDR2 sequences are KGHDR and SFDVKD. CDR3 protein: CATSDIDRGDEYF. The CDR3 DNA sequence: TGTGCCACCAGTGACATAGACAGGGGAGATGAGTACTTC.

The J gene is TRBJ2-3, the V gene TRBV28; 12 bases match TRBD2. The CDR3 covers 14 residues. J lost 3 bases, V lost 9 bases, and 4 bases had no gene match. The V gene's germline CDR1 is MDHEN and CDR2 SYDVKM. The CDR3 reads CASELAGGTDTQYF. CDR3 sequence (DNA): TGTGCCAGTGAACTAGCGGGAGGTACAGATACGCAGTATTTT.

The gene calls are TRBV12-3 or TRBV12-4 and TRBJ1-1; D unresolved. Trimming took 1 base from V and 1 from J, leaving 4 bases between them. The CDR3 covers 13 residues. The CDR3 protein is CASSLGGNTEAFF. CDR3 nucleotides: TGTGCCAGCAGTTTAGGGGGGAACACTGAAGCTTTCTTT.

The chain is built from TRBV6-5 and TRBJ2-5, with 9 bases that match TRBD2. The CDR3 spans 13 residues. J was trimmed by 5 bases and V by 8 bases; bases with no gene match: 6. Germline CDR1 MNHEY, CDR2 SVGAGI. The CDR3 loop is CASSLAGDETQYF. The CDR3 coding sequence is TGTGCCAGCTCTTTAGCGGGAGACGAGACCCAGTACTTC.

The rearrangement uses TRBV6-5 and TRBJ2-7, with 7 bases aligning to TRBD1. The J segment lost 3 bases and the V segment lost 4 bases, leaving 9 bases of the junction unmatched. The CDR3 has 15 amino acids. From germline, CDR1 is MNHEY and CDR2 SVGAGI. The CDR3 protein is CASSSGTEFNYEQYF. The DNA of the CDR3 is TGTGCCAGCAGTTCCGGGACAGAGTTTAACTACGAGCAGTACTTC.

The V gene is TRBV10-3, the J gene TRBJ1-2, with no clear D. The germline V gene encodes CDR1 ENHRY and CDR2 SYGVKD. The V end was cut by 7 bases, the J end by 8 bases, with 14 bases between. The CDR3 loop spans 12 amino acids. The CDR3 protein is CAINSEPGGYTF. The CDR3, as DNA: TGTGCCATCAATTCCGAACCCGGGGGCTACACCTTC.

The chain recombines TRBV27 with TRBJ2-7; TRBD1 matches 7 bases. This CDR3 contains 14 residues. The germline CDR1 and CDR2 sequences are MNHEY and SMNVEV (reference sequence). After removal of 6 bases from V and 3 bases from J, the junction contained 8 bases not matched to a gene. DNA for the CDR3: TGTGCCAGCAGCCGTCAGACAGGGAACTACGAGCAGTACTTC. This sequence encodes CASSRQTGNYEQYF.

This rearrangement joins TRBV29-1 to TRBJ2-7, with D unresolved. V lost 4 bases and J lost 2, with 9 bases in between. This CDR3 has 12 amino acids. Germline-derived CDR1 and CDR2 are SQVTM and ANQGSEA. CDR3 amino acids: CSVGDKPYEQYF. The CDR3 DNA reads TGCAGCGTTGGGGATAAACCCTACGAGCAGTACTTC.

The chain is built from TRBV14 and TRBJ1-2; D is ambiguous. V lost 2 bases, J lost 4 bases, and 17 bases lay in between. In germline, CDR1 is SGHDN, CDR2 FVKESK. The CDR3 has 16 residues. The CDR3 sequence is CASSQHTQFQPYGYTF. The CDR3 DNA reads TGTGCCAGCAGCCAACATACCCAATTCCAGCCCTATGGCTACACCTTC.

This clone came up once. The CDR3 sequence: CASRSTGGRAFF. CDR3 in DNA: TGTGCCAGCAGGTCAACAGGGGGGAGGGCTTTCTTT. The genes are TRBV5-5 and TRBJ1-1; TRBD1 agrees at 8 bases. J gave up 11 bases and V 5 bases, and 8 bases lay outside the gene matches. The germline gives CDR1 SGHKS, CDR2 YYEKEE (reference sequence). This CDR3 contains 12 residues.

This clone was found once. The CDR3 DNA follows: TGCGCCAGCAGCTTGGGGCCAGGCGGGATGGGAACTGAAGCTTTCTTT. It codes for CASSLGPGGMGTEAFF. The chain couples TRBV5-1 to TRBJ1-1, with D uncertain. The germline V gene has CDR1 SGHRS and CDR2 YFSETQ. The CDR3 totals 16 residues. The V end lost 0 bases, the J end lost 5 bases, and 17 bases lay between the germline ends.

This clone has a handful of counts. The chain recombines TRBV6-6 with TRBJ2-7; D gene ambiguous. CDR3 length: 13 amino acids. V lost 6 bases, J lost 7 bases, and 16 bases lay in between. Looked up from germline, CDR1 is MNHNY and CDR2 is SVGAGI (reference sequence). CDR3 sequence (DNA): TGTGCCAGCAGCTACCCCAATGGCGGTGAGCAGTACTTC. It specifies CASSYPNGGEQYF.

This chain joins TRBV11-3 and TRBJ2-5; possibly TRBD2 for D (6 bases). The CDR3 runs 13 residues. Germline V lookup: CDR1 SGHNT, CDR2 YENEEA. V shed 3 bases and J shed 5 bases, with 10 bases lying between them. CDR3 nucleotide sequence: TGTGCCAGCAGCTTGGGGGGATTGGAGACCCAGTACTTC. The encoded protein is CASSLGGLETQYF. The complete variable domain, with remaining parts taken from reference TRBV11-3 and TRBJ2-5, reads EAGVVQSPRYKIIEKKQPVAFWCNPISGHNTLYWYLQNLGQGPELLIRYENEEAVDDSQLPKDRFSAERLKGVDSTLKIQPAELGDSAVYLCASSLGGLETQYFGPGTRLLVL.

The chain recombines TRBV5-1 with TRBJ2-1; 8 nucleotides agree with TRBD2. Trimming took 5 bases from V and 10 from J; bases not matched to a gene: 14. Germline values: CDR1 SGHRS, CDR2 YFSETQ. The CDR3 has 15 amino acids. The CDR3 spells CASSNALADVQEQFF. The CDR3 nucleotides are TGCGCCAGCAGTAACGCACTAGCGGACGTACAGGAGCAGTTCTTC.

The chain couples TRBV5-1 to TRBJ1-1; 7 bases match TRBD1. The CDR3 is 15 residues long. Per the germline V gene, CDR1 is SGHRS and CDR2 is YFSETQ. With V trimmed by 4 bases and J by 4 bases, 10 bases remained unmatched. The DNA for the CDR3 is TGCGCCAGCAGCCCGCACAGGGGTGGTGGCACTGAAGCTTTCTTT. Its translation: CASSPHRGGGTEAFF.